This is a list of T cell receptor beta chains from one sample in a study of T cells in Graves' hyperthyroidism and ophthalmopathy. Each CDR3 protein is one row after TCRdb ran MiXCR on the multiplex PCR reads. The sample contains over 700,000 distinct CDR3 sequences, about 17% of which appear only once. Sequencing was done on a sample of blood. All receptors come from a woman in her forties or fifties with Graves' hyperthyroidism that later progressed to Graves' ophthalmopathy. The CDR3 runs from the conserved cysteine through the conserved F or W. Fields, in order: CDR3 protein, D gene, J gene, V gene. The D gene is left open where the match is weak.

cdr3_aa: CASSAKGTVYGYTF
d_call: .
j_call: TRBJ1-2
v_call: TRBV13

cdr3_aa: CASSAQGLATEAFF
d_call: .
j_call: TRBJ1-1
v_call: TRBV5-1

cdr3_aa: CASSLQDNIGELFF
d_call: .
j_call: TRBJ2-2
v_call: TRBV11-1

cdr3_aa: CASSSSRDGKNIQYF
d_call: .
j_call: TRBJ2-4
v_call: TRBV7-9

cdr3_aa: CASSARDTEAFF
d_call: .
j_call: TRBJ1-1
v_call: TRBV11-2

cdr3_aa: CSVVDASGGADTGELFF
d_call: TRBD2
j_call: TRBJ2-2
v_call: TRBV29-1

cdr3_aa: CSVAKVQSAKNIQYF
d_call: .
j_call: TRBJ2-4
v_call: TRBV29-1

cdr3_aa: CASRYQWGNTEAFF
d_call: .
j_call: TRBJ1-1
v_call: TRBV27

cdr3_aa: CASSLKERGTSGVGFF
d_call: TRBD2
j_call: TRBJ2-1
v_call: TRBV5-4

cdr3_aa: CAWSGGDPAEAFF
d_call: .
j_call: TRBJ1-1
v_call: TRBV30

cdr3_aa: CASSPEGLGAFF
d_call: .
j_call: TRBJ1-1
v_call: TRBV9

cdr3_aa: CASSSSDVIEAFF
d_call: .
j_call: TRBJ1-1
v_call: TRBV5-6

cdr3_aa: CASSSGTGGNPPLHF
d_call: TRBD1
j_call: TRBJ1-6
v_call: TRBV6-9

cdr3_aa: CASSLAQVIGDTQYF
d_call: .
j_call: TRBJ2-3
v_call: TRBV12-3/TRBV12-4

cdr3_aa: CASTVTGGSYEQYF
d_call: TRBD1
j_call: TRBJ2-7
v_call: TRBV5-6

cdr3_aa: CSARDIAGGLFYEQYF
d_call: TRBD2
j_call: TRBJ2-7
v_call: TRBV20-1

cdr3_aa: CASSPGGTRNTIYF
d_call: .
j_call: TRBJ1-3
v_call: TRBV6-1

cdr3_aa: CASSLKRGLGGFNEQFF
d_call: .
j_call: TRBJ2-1
v_call: TRBV5-6

cdr3_aa: CASSFVAGGNNEQFF
d_call: TRBD2
j_call: TRBJ2-1
v_call: TRBV6-5

cdr3_aa: CASSLWGPRNEQYF
d_call: .
j_call: TRBJ2-7
v_call: TRBV27

cdr3_aa: CAISDLQGAGNEQFF
d_call: TRBD1
j_call: TRBJ2-1
v_call: TRBV10-3

cdr3_aa: CASSLGAGQGASPLHF
d_call: TRBD1
j_call: TRBJ1-6
v_call: TRBV5-1

cdr3_aa: CASRVGFGAVNIQYF
d_call: .
j_call: TRBJ2-4
v_call: TRBV11-2

cdr3_aa: CASSLSLAGGSRLETQYF
d_call: TRBD2
j_call: TRBJ2-5
v_call: TRBV5-6

cdr3_aa: CASSLADRAAGYTF
d_call: TRBD1
j_call: TRBJ1-2
v_call: TRBV12-3/TRBV12-4

cdr3_aa: CASSNRGADTQYF
d_call: TRBD1
j_call: TRBJ2-3
v_call: TRBV19

cdr3_aa: CASNGQTYNSPLHF
d_call: .
j_call: TRBJ1-6
v_call: TRBV2

cdr3_aa: CASSPKDLNQPQHF
d_call: .
j_call: TRBJ1-5
v_call: TRBV3-1

cdr3_aa: CASIVDHSGNTIYF
d_call: .
j_call: TRBJ1-3
v_call: TRBV12-3/TRBV12-4

cdr3_aa: CASSQEAGGRDEQYF
d_call: TRBD2
j_call: TRBJ2-7
v_call: TRBV3-1

cdr3_aa: CASRLGPSVGYTF
d_call: .
j_call: TRBJ1-2
v_call: TRBV27

cdr3_aa: CASSLGATGLNTGELFF
d_call: .
j_call: TRBJ2-2
v_call: TRBV5-4

cdr3_aa: CASSPPGGWTDTQYF
d_call: .
j_call: TRBJ2-3
v_call: TRBV7-9

cdr3_aa: CASSQGTGGGQPQHF
d_call: TRBD1
j_call: TRBJ1-5
v_call: TRBV3-1

cdr3_aa: CASSQDRGLRDGYTF
d_call: .
j_call: TRBJ1-2
v_call: TRBV4-1

cdr3_aa: CASSAGQGREQYF
d_call: TRBD1
j_call: TRBJ2-7
v_call: TRBV5-6

cdr3_aa: CASSDPGVYNEQFF
d_call: .
j_call: TRBJ2-1
v_call: TRBV6-1

cdr3_aa: CASSQSGGGYTF
d_call: .
j_call: TRBJ1-2
v_call: TRBV16

cdr3_aa: CASRTDLRGPQHF
d_call: .
j_call: TRBJ1-5
v_call: TRBV2

cdr3_aa: CASRDRRAGFGEAFF
d_call: .
j_call: TRBJ1-1
v_call: TRBV6-1

cdr3_aa: CASSQPKATNEKLFF
d_call: .
j_call: TRBJ1-4
v_call: TRBV4-1

cdr3_aa: CASSPTPREPYGYTF
d_call: .
j_call: TRBJ1-2
v_call: TRBV9

cdr3_aa: CSARGVAGGSANTGELFF
d_call: TRBD2
j_call: TRBJ2-2
v_call: TRBV20-1

cdr3_aa: CASSQSGQGARNQPQHF
d_call: TRBD1
j_call: TRBJ1-5
v_call: TRBV16

cdr3_aa: CASRTSEGNEQFF
d_call: .
j_call: TRBJ2-1
v_call: TRBV12-3/TRBV12-4